The rows below give T cell receptor beta chains drawn from one sample of a study of T cells in tumors after PD-1 blockade. Sequencing used immunoSEQ multiplex PCR; TCRdb keeps in-frame clones, though not all of them. The sample lists 54,000 or so clones; about four fifths were seen once. Sequencing was performed on PBMCs, taken before anti-PD-1 treatment. Receptor source: a human donor with basal cell carcinoma. CDR3s include the opening cysteine and the closing phenylalanine or tryptophan. A D gene is named only where the DNA matches it firmly. Where a row states a size, it is once, few, many or the class of an expanded clone; other rows omit it.

d_call j_call v_call clone_size cdr3_aa cdr3_nt
. TRBJ1-1 TRBV27 once CASSPLLGTGEAFF TGTGCCAGCAGTCCCCTTCTAGGGACTGGTGAAGCTTTCTTT
TRBD2 TRBJ2-7 TRBV3-1/TRBV3-2 . CASSQGTNRQVEQYF TGTGCCAGCAGCCAGGGGACTAACCGGCAGGTCGAGCAGTACTTC
TRBD1 TRBJ1-4 TRBV7-2 few CASSAGGSSNEKLFF TGTGCCAGCAGCGCAGGGGGCTCTTCAAATGAAAAACTGTTTTTT
. TRBJ1-5 TRBV15 few CATSSLWDRQPQHF TGTGCCACCAGCAGTCTCTGGGATCGTCAGCCCCAGCATTTT
. TRBJ1-5 TRBV24-1 . CATSGLTRDALRRDQPQHF TGTGCCACCAGTGGCCTGACCCGGGACGCGCTACGAAGAGATCAGCCCCAGCATTTT
TRBD2 TRBJ2-7 TRBV27 . CASSERGGFEQYF TGTGCCAGCAGTGAGCGGGGGGGCTTCGAGCAGTACTTC
TRBD2 TRBJ2-3 TRBV6-5 once CASSTSGGNTDTQYF TGTGCCAGCAGCACTAGCGGGGGCAACACAGATACGCAGTATTTT
TRBD1 TRBJ1-5 TRBV19 . CASSHGQGASQPQHF TGTGCCAGTAGCCACGGACAGGGGGCATCTCAGCCCCAGCATTTT
. TRBJ1-6 TRBV6-6 . CASSYGAGRSSPLHF TGTGCCAGCAGTTACGGGGCAGGGCGAAGCTCACCCCTCCACTTT
. TRBJ1-1 TRBV5-1 few CASRTDRNTEAFF TGCGCCAGCAGAACCGACAGGAACACTGAAGCTTTCTTT
. TRBJ1-6 TRBV27 . CASSPRKGVTSSYNSPLHF TGTGCCAGCAGTCCTCGGAAAGGAGTTACTAGCTCCTATAATTCACCCCTCCACTTT
. TRBJ1-2 TRBV28 . CASLGGLVGYTF TGTGCCAGCTTAGGGGGTTTGGTTGGCTACACCTTC
. TRBJ1-1 TRBV19 . CASSHFTTVNTEAFF TGTGCCAGTAGCCACTTTACAACAGTGAACACTGAAGCTTTCTTT
. TRBJ1-4 TRBV2 . CASKWGAAEKLFF TGTGCCAGCAAGTGGGGGGCGGCCGAAAAACTGTTTTTT
TRBD1 TRBJ2-7 TRBV10-1 . CASSYYRDRGLSEQYF TGCGCCAGCAGTTATTACCGGGACAGGGGACTAAGCGAGCAGTACTTC
TRBD2 TRBJ2-7 TRBV28 . CASSRTSGGPSSYEQYF TGTGCCAGCAGTCGGACTAGCGGGGGCCCCAGCTCCTACGAGCAGTACTTC